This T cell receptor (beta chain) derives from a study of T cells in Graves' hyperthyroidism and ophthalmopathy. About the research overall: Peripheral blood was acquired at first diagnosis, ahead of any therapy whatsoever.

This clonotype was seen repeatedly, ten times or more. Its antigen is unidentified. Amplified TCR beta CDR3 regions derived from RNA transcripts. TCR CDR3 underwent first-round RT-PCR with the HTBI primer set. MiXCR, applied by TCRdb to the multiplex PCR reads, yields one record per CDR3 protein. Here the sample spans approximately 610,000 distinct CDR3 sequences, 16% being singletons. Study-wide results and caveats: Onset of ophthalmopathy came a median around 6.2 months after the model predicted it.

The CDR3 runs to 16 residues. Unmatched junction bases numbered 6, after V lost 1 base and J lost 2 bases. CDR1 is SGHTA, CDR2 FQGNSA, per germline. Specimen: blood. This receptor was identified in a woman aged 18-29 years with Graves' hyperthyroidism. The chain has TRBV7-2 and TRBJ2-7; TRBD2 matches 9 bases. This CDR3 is CASSLDRRGGTYEQYF. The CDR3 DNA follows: TGTGCCAGCAGCTTAGATAGGCGGGGGGGAACCTACGAGCAGTACTTC. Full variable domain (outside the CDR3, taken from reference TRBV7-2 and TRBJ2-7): GAGVSQSPSNKVTEKGKDVELRCDPISGHTALYWYRQSLGQGLEFLIYFQGNSAPDKSGLPSDRFSAERTGGSVSTLTIQRTQQEDSAVYLCASSLDRRGGTYEQYFGPGTRLTVT.